One and the same sample provided the 13 T cell receptor beta chains below, sequenced in a study of T-cell reconstitution after alpha-beta-depleted transplantation in children. Preparation of the TCRbeta library used unique molecular identifiers. One entry per CDR3 protein, called by TCRdb with MiXCR from the PCR reads. The table records 480,000 or so distinct CDR3 sequences, about 11% of them present only once. Sequencing used PBMCs, obtained before TCRalphabeta/CD19-depleted stem cell transplant. These TCRs come from a child younger than 10 with inherited bone marrow failure, due to receive a stem cell transplant.

This clonotype has only a few counts. This sequence joins TRBV30 and TRBJ1-1, with no clear D. The CDR3 runs 12 residues. V lost 2 bases to trimming and J lost 0 bases, with 4 bases between them. From germline, CDR1 is GTSNPN and CDR2 SVGIG (reference sequence). In nucleotides, the CDR3 is TGTGCCTGGAGTAGCCTGAACACTGAAGCTTTCTTT. Protein: CAWSSLNTEAFF.

This clonotype was picked up many times. The V gene is TRBV5-5, the J gene TRBJ2-1; no firm D call. The length of the CDR3 is 16 residues. Looked up from germline, CDR1 is SGHKS and CDR2 is YYEKEE (reference sequence). V was trimmed by 0 bases and J by 1 base, leaving 11 bases between them. CDR3 DNA sequence: TGTGCCAGCAGCTTGGGGGCAGCACCATCCTACAATGAGCAGTTCTTC. Its translation: CASSLGAAPSYNEQFF.

This clonotype was detected ten times or more. The chain links TRBV27 to TRBJ2-1, with 10 bases lining up with TRBD2. The trim removed 6 bases at V and 6 bases at J, leaving 11 bases unmatched. The CDR3 totals 16 residues. Germline values: CDR1 MNHEY, CDR2 SMNVEV (reference sequence). CDR3 nucleotides: TGTGCCAGCAGAGCGAGAAGCGGGAGGGCCAGCAATGAGCAGTTCTTC. Translation gives CASRARSGRASNEQFF.

Many counts were recorded for this clonotype. The genes are TRBV5-5 and TRBJ2-1; D ambiguous. This CDR3 comprises 15 residues. CDR1 is SGHKS, CDR2 YYEKEE, per germline (reference sequence). Trimming removed 1 base from V and 4 bases from J, with 12 bases in between. CDR3 residues: CASSLPYGEYNEQFF. The CDR3 nucleotides read TGTGCCAGCAGCTTGCCCTATGGGGAATACAATGAGCAGTTCTTC.

Ten or more counts support this clonotype. The chain employs TRBV7-8 and TRBJ2-3; the D is unclear. This CDR3 contains 14 residues. Germline assignment: CDR1 SGHVS and CDR2 FQNEAQ. V lost 2 bases and J lost 1, with 7 bases in between. CDR3: CASSLRARTDTQYF. DNA for the CDR3: TGTGCCAGCAGCTTACGGGCGCGCACAGATACGCAGTATTTT.

This clonotype was seen repeatedly, ten times or more. The genes are TRBV27 and TRBJ2-7; 9 nucleotides line up with TRBD1. The CDR3 is 17 amino acids. Per germline, CDR1 MNHEY and CDR2 SMNVEV (reference sequence). The V segment lost 2 bases and the J segment 7 bases; nucleotides outside the gene matches: 15. Here the CDR3 DNA reads TGTGCCAGCAGTTTAGCTGCAGGGACAGGGATTACGGGAGAGCAGTACTTC. Amino acids: CASSLAAGTGITGEQYF.

Comment on this clonotype: Possible read error: a much larger clone is one base away. V gene TRBV5-1 combines with J gene TRBJ2-1; TRBD2 matches 7 bases. This CDR3 comprises 16 residues. Germline CDR1 SGHRS, CDR2 YFSETQ. CDR3 loop: CASTLGGTRSYNEQFF. CDR3 coding DNA: TGCGCCAGCACCTTGGGGGGGACCCGCTCCTACAATGAGCAGTTCTTC.

This clonotype has just a few counts. This rearrangement joins TRBV20-1 to TRBJ2-1, with D possibly TRBD2 on 6 matching bases. The CDR3 is 16 residues long. The germline V gene has CDR1 DFQATT and CDR2 SNEGSKA (reference sequence). V was cut by 3 bases and J by 4 bases, with 19 bases left in between. CDR3 region: CSASSGSVAVYNEQFF. CDR3 bases: TGCAGTGCTAGTAGTGGTTCGGTAGCGGTTTACAATGAGCAGTTCTTC.

This clonotype was observed many times. The CDR3 DNA reads TGTGCCAGCCATCACCCGGGGGGGGCGGGGGAGCAGTTCTTC. This codes for CASHHPGGAGEQFF. The chain is built from TRBV7-8 and TRBJ2-1, with 8 nucleotides matching TRBD2. This CDR3 spans 14 amino acids. Germline-derived CDR1 and CDR2 are SGHVS and FQNEAQ. Unmatched junction bases numbered 13, after V lost 8 bases and J lost 10 bases.

This clonotype has ten or more counts. This chain uses TRBV6-2 or TRBV6-3 with TRBJ2-1; D unresolved. The germline gives CDR1 MNHEY, CDR2 SVGEGT. This CDR3 has 14 amino acids. The germline V and J ends were trimmed by 0 bases and 3 bases, with 6 bases remaining between them. CDR3 amino acids: CASSYSIDYNEQFF. For the CDR3, the DNA is TGTGCCAGCAGTTACTCGATCGACTACAATGAGCAGTTCTTC.

This clonotype was seen many times. The chain couples TRBV5-1 to TRBJ2-1, with D tentatively TRBD2 (6 bases). Germline V gene lookup returns CDR1 SGHRS and CDR2 YFSETQ. V lost 1 base to trimming and J lost 5 bases, with 19 bases between them. This CDR3 comprises 17 residues. CDR3 protein: CASSLRLLGGANNEQFF. For the CDR3, the DNA is TGCGCCAGCAGCTTGAGGCTCTTGGGGGGAGCGAACAATGAGCAGTTCTTC.

The table lists this clonotype with many counts. The rearrangement joins TRBV6-2 or TRBV6-3 to TRBJ2-7; D is uncertain. CDR1 and CDR2 from the germline V gene are MNHEY and SVGEGT. With 2 bases removed from V and 5 bases from J, the gap between germline ends came to 4 bases. This CDR3 has 11 residues. The CDR3: CASSYSHEQYF. CDR3 DNA: TGTGCCAGCAGTTACAGCCACGAGCAGTACTTC.

This chain links TRBV12-3 or TRBV12-4 with TRBJ1-2; perhaps TRBD1 as D (6 bases). The CDR3 runs 14 residues. Trimming stripped 4 bases from V and 7 bases from J, with 16 bases between. The CDR3 reads CASSSEVGTTGYTF. The CDR3 nucleotides are TGTGCCAGCAGTTCTGAGGTGGGGACAACTGGCTACACCTTC.